Included here is one T cell receptor beta chain sequence, with context. This sample stems from a study of technical replicates of blood from a handful of donors. The data were produced by immunoSEQ multiplex PCR, yet TCRdb's version contains in-frame clones alone and is incomplete. The sample shows about 84,000 clones, approximately 90% of them seen only once. V shed 0 bases, J shed 2 bases, and the junction held 6 bases outside the gene matches. The CDR3 has 17 residues. Germline CDR1 reads KGHSH; CDR2 reads LQKENI. The sample consisted of T cells isolated from PBMCs. This clonotype was sampled from a human donor in good health. J is TRBJ1-5 and V is TRBV18; 8 nucleotides line up with TRBD1. The CDR3 DNA reads TGTGCCAGCTCACCACCGAACAGGGGGTTTGGCAATCAGCCCCAGCATTTT. It encodes CASSPPNRGFGNQPQHF.